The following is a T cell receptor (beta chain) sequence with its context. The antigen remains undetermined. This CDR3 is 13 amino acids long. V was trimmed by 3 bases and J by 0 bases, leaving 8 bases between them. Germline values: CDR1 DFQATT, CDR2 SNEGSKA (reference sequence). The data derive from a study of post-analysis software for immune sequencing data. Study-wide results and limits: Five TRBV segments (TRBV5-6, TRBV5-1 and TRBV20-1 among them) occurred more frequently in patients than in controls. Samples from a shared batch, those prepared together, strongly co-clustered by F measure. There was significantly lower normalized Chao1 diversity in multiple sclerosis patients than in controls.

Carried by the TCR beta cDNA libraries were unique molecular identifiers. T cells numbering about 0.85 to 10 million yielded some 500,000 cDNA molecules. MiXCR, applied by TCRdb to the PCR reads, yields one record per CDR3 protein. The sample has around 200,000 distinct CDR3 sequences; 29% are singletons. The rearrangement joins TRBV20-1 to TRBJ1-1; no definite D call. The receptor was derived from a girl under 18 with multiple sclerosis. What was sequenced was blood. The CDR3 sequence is CSASFTLNTEAFF. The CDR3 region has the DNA TGCAGTGCTAGCTTTACCCTGAACACTGAAGCTTTCTTT.